This T cell receptor beta chain stems from a study of cytomegalovirus exposure and HLA in healthy donors. Primers: 60 Vbeta forward and 13 Jbeta reverse. The data were produced by immunoSEQ multiplex PCR, yet TCRdb's version contains in-frame clones alone and is incomplete. The sample has under 150,000 clones; approximately 78% are singletons. Broader study findings: A later analysis, which compared TCR beta chains of equal frequency, found the HLA-associated ones more clonally expanded. Analyses of presence and absence presupposed an approximately uniform sequencing depth across donors.

To note about this clone: What it binds is unknown.

The sample was PBMCs. This clonotype originated in a woman in her 40s in good health and CMV-seropositive.

CDR3 amino acids: CASRSTGATNFF. As DNA, the CDR3 is TGTGCCAGCAGGTCCACAGGGGCCACTAACTTCTTC. This chain links TRBV2 with TRBJ2-1, with 7 bases aligning to TRBD1. Germline CDR1 and CDR2: SNHLY and FYNNEI. V trimming: 6 bases; J trimming: 16 bases; junction bases outside the gene matches: 12. The CDR3 length is 12 residues.